The 24 T cell receptor beta chains presented below share a single source sample, sequenced in a study of T cell responses to AZD1222 COVID-19 vaccine. TCRdb keeps only in-frame clones here, not all; method: immunoSEQ multiplex PCR. The sample lists more than 90,000 clones, around nine tenths occurring once. Here the sequenced sample was peripheral blood, taken 28 days after the second AZD1222 dose. These receptors were collected from an adult who received the AZD1222 COVID-19 vaccine.

This chain links TRBV3-1 (or the pseudogene TRBV3-2) with TRBJ1-4; TRBD1 matches 10 bases. The CDR3 is 15 residues long. Germline V gives CDR1 LGHDT, CDR2 YNNKEL (reference sequence). Trimming cost V 5 bases and J 8 bases; bases outside gene matches: 8. CDR3 sequence (DNA): TGTGCCAGCAGCGAGGGACAGGGGAGATCGGAAAAACTGTTTTTT. Its protein product is CASSEGQGRSEKLFF.

The chain combines TRBV27 with TRBJ2-7, with 11 bases that match TRBD1. After removal of 3 bases from V and 6 bases from J, the junction contained 4 bases not matched to a gene. Germline V CDR1 and CDR2: MNHEY, SMNVEV (reference sequence). The CDR3 covers 14 residues. CDR3: CASSFFGTGGEQYF. CDR3 bases: TGTGCCAGCAGTTTTTTCGGGACAGGGGGCGAGCAGTACTTC.

This chain uses TRBV11-1 with TRBJ2-1; D is perhaps TRBD2 (6 bases). Between the trimmed V and J ends, which lost 1 base and 3 bases, there was a span of 10 bases. The CDR3 is 15 amino acids. Germline V lookup: CDR1 SGHAT, CDR2 FQDESV (reference sequence). CDR3 nucleotide sequence: TGTGCCAGCAGCTTAGGGCGGGGACGCTACAATGAGCAGTTCTTC. This sequence encodes CASSLGRGRYNEQFF.

The genes are TRBV5-1 and TRBJ2-5; 8 nucleotides match TRBD1. The CDR3 is 15 residues long. Germline trimming cut 3 bases from V and 2 bases from J; bases unmatched to any gene: 6. Per the germline V gene, CDR1 is SGHRS and CDR2 is YFSETQ. The CDR3 reads CASSSGQGRQETQYF. As DNA, the CDR3 is TGCGCCAGCAGCTCCGGACAGGGCCGTCAAGAGACCCAGTACTTC.

V usage is TRBV6-5 and J usage is TRBJ1-1; D remains unclear. V was shortened by 5 bases and J by 0 bases, with 7 bases between the two germline ends. Germline V lookup: CDR1 MNHEY, CDR2 SVGAGI. The CDR3 has 13 amino acids. This CDR3 is CASSRVLNTEAFF. CDR3 coding DNA: TGTGCCAGCAGTAGAGTTTTGAACACTGAAGCTTTCTTT.

The chain joins TRBV5-1 to TRBJ1-1; D may be TRBD1 (5 bases). The germline V gene has CDR1 SGHRS and CDR2 YFSETQ. V lost 2 bases, J lost 0 bases, and 17 bases lay in between. CDR3 length equals 17 residues. The CDR3 DNA follows: TGCGCCAGCAGCTTCCAGACAGATCACCTCATGAACACTGAAGCTTTCTTT. Translating it yields CASSFQTDHLMNTEAFF.

This rearrangement joins TRBV29-1 to TRBJ2-5, with 12 bases lining up with TRBD2. This CDR3 has 16 residues. Unmatched junction bases numbered 12, after V lost 5 bases and J lost 5 bases. Germline CDR1 SQVTM, CDR2 ANQGSEA. The CDR3 DNA follows: TGCAGCGTTAACCCTGGGACTAGCGGGTTTGGGGAGACCCAGTACTTC. Translation: CSVNPGTSGFGETQYF.

This chain links TRBV5-4 with TRBJ2-1, with 12 bases fitting TRBD2. With V trimmed by 4 bases and J by 5 bases, 10 bases remained unmatched. The germline gives CDR1 SGHNT, CDR2 YYREEE (reference sequence). This CDR3 has 17 residues. The CDR3 protein is CASSPGGGLAGHNEQFF. CDR3 DNA: TGTGCCAGCAGCCCGGGTGGGGGACTAGCGGGTCACAATGAGCAGTTCTTC.

As to this clone: At one end, the junction sequence differs from germline, possibly due to a read error. The chain is built from TRBV6-9 and TRBJ2-2, with D possibly matching TRBD1 (6 bases). In germline, CDR1 is MNHGY, CDR2 SVAAGI. CDR3 length: 14 amino acids. The CDR3 DNA is TGTGCCAGCAGATGCCAGGGGTTGCACCGGGGAGCTGTTTTT. Translated, it gives CASRCQGLHRGAVF.

The J gene is TRBJ1-2, the V gene TRBV6-1; D remains unclear. Germline CDR1 and CDR2: MNHNS and SASEGT. The CDR3 sequence is 12 residues long. The ends were cut back, 0 bases at V and 7 bases at J, with 6 bases in the middle. CDR3 sequence: CASSEAVLGYTF. Here the CDR3 DNA reads TGTGCCAGCAGTGAAGCGGTTCTTGGCTACACCTTC.

The chain recombines TRBV7-2 with TRBJ2-1; possibly TRBD2 for D (5 bases). Germline lookup yields CDR1 SGHTA and CDR2 FQGNSA. Trimming left V 5 bases short and J 10 bases short, with 9 bases between. The CDR3 consists of 11 residues. CDR3 sequence reads: CASSHGLEQFF. The CDR3 DNA sequence: TGTGCCAGCAGCCACGGACTCGAGCAGTTCTTC. The full variable domain, with the rest looked up from reference TRBV7-2 and TRBJ2-1, is GAGVSQSPSNKVTEKGKDVELRCDPISGHTALYWYRQSLGQGLEFLIYFQGNSAPDKSGLPSDRFSAERTGGSVSTLTIQRTQQEDSAVYLCASSHGLEQFFGPGTRLTVL.

V usage is TRBV6-5 and J usage is TRBJ1-3; D might be TRBD1 (5 bases). The CDR3 has 12 residues. V lost 6 bases, J lost 4 bases, and 7 bases lay in between. Germline CDR1 MNHEY, CDR2 SVGAGI. CDR3 region: CASSRTGNTIYF. Here the CDR3 DNA reads TGTGCCAGCAGCAGGACAGGAAACACCATATATTTT.

The chain has TRBV7-2 and TRBJ1-5; D possibly corresponds to TRBD1 (5 bases). The CDR3 is 15 amino acids. Germline assignment: CDR1 SGHTA and CDR2 FQGNSA. Trimming left V 7 bases short and J 3 bases short, with 16 bases between. The CDR3 nucleotides are TGTGCCAGCACCCAATCCCGGGGACCCAATCAGCCCCAGCATTTT. Translated, it gives CASTQSRGPNQPQHF.

In its sample, this clone was seen a few times. The gene calls are TRBV27 and TRBJ1-5, with 9 nucleotides matching TRBD1. This CDR3 has 15 residues. From germline, CDR1 is MNHEY and CDR2 SMNVEV (reference sequence). Trimming at V came to 4 bases and at J to 7 bases, leaving 8 bases not matched to a gene. The CDR3 reads CASSWGSGQGQPQHF. CDR3 nucleotides: TGTGCCAGCAGTTGGGGCTCCGGACAGGGGCAGCCCCAGCATTTT.

The chain is built from TRBV30 and TRBJ2-2; TRBD1 is a possible D gene (5 bases). Germline V gives CDR1 GTSNPN, CDR2 SVGIG (reference sequence). The V gene lost 5 bases and the J gene lost 2 bases, with 15 bases spanning the gap. The CDR3 length is 15 residues. DNA of the CDR3: TGTGCCTGGGGCCGCGGACGGACAAACACCGGGGAGCTGTTTTTT. Amino acids: CAWGRGRTNTGELFF.

The V and J genes are TRBV19 and TRBJ1-2, with TRBD1 matching over 8 bases. CDR3 length equals 13 residues. CDR1 LNHDA and CDR2 SQIVND come from the germline V gene (reference sequence). J gave up 2 bases and V 6 bases, and 2 bases lay outside the gene matches. The CDR3 bases are TGTGCCAGTAGGACAGGGGAGAACTATGGCTACACCTTC. It is translated as CASRTGENYGYTF. The whole variable domain, filled in from reference TRBV19 and TRBJ1-2, reads DGGITQSPKYLFRKEGQNVTLSCEQNLNHDAMYWYRQDPGQGLRLIYYSQIVNDFQKGDIAEGYSVSREKKESFPLTVTSAQKNPTAFYLCASRTGENYGYTFGSGTRLTVV.

This clone was recorded only once. This sequence joins TRBV18 and TRBJ1-2, with D tentatively TRBD1 (6 bases). Trimming stripped 5 bases from V and 8 bases from J, with 21 bases between. The CDR3 length is 15 residues. Germline V gene data show CDR1 as KGHSH and CDR2 as LQKENI. The CDR3 region has the DNA TGTGCCAGCTCAGCCGTTGGGCAGGGGAATACGGGCTACACCTTC. It specifies CASSAVGQGNTGYTF.

This clone came up once. The chain carries TRBV18 and TRBJ2-7, with D perhaps matching TRBD2 (6 bases). The ends were cut back, 2 bases at V and 4 bases at J, with 15 bases in the middle. Germline CDR1 KGHSH, CDR2 LQKENI. The CDR3 runs 15 residues. This CDR3 is CASSPSRETGYEQYF. The DNA of the CDR3 is TGTGCCAGCTCACCATCCCGGGAGACCGGGTACGAGCAGTACTTC.

This chain connects TRBV27 to TRBJ1-2; D gene uncertain. Germline V lookup: CDR1 MNHEY, CDR2 SMNVEV (reference sequence). V was pared by 1 base and J by 3 bases, with 9 bases between. The CDR3 has 14 amino acids. The CDR3 spells CASSLFWGYYGYTF. The CDR3 DNA reads as TGTGCCAGCAGTTTATTTTGGGGTTACTATGGCTACACCTTC.

The chain links TRBV5-4 to TRBJ2-7; D gene unclear. This CDR3 comprises 14 residues. CDR1 SGHNT and CDR2 YYREEE come from the germline V gene (reference sequence). Deletions cut 0 bases from V and 1 base from J, with 8 bases between. The DNA for the CDR3 is TGTGCCAGCAGCTTGGCGGTAGGTTCCTACGAGCAGTACTTC. Translating it yields CASSLAVGSYEQYF.

The V and J genes are TRBV28 and TRBJ1-1; 7 nucleotides align to TRBD1. J lost 3 bases, V lost 6 bases, and 10 bases had no gene match. There are 15 residues in the CDR3. Germline loops: CDR1 MDHEN, CDR2 SYDVKM. The CDR3 spells CASRGGGSGDTEAFF. In DNA, the CDR3 is TGTGCCAGCAGAGGAGGGGGCTCCGGGGACACTGAAGCTTTCTTT.

The chain combines TRBV28 with TRBJ2-2; D uncertain. The CDR3 runs 17 residues. Per the germline V gene, CDR1 is MDHEN and CDR2 is SYDVKM. Trimming removed 6 bases from V and 0 bases from J, with 17 bases in between. CDR3 amino acids: CASSHRRWYTNTGELFF. The CDR3 DNA reads as TGTGCCAGCAGCCACCGCCGGTGGTACACGAACACCGGGGAGCTGTTTTTT.

This clone appeared a few times. The chain combines TRBV6-4 with TRBJ2-7; tentative D call: TRBD1 (7 bases). V lost 4 bases and J 6 bases, leaving 16 bases between the germline ends. Per the germline V gene, CDR1 is MRHNA and CDR2 is SNTAGT. There are 14 residues in the CDR3. For the CDR3, the DNA is TGTGCCAGCAGTGCCCAAGGCCAGGGGGGCGAGCAGTACTTC. Translated, it gives CASSAQGQGGEQYF.

This clone was seen a handful of times. The chain employs TRBV27 and TRBJ2-7, with 9 nucleotides matching TRBD1. Germline CDR1 reads MNHEY; CDR2 reads SMNVEV (reference sequence). V lost 0 bases to trimming and J lost 8 bases; unmatched junction nucleotides: 2. The CDR3 contains 13 residues. CDR3 nucleotides: TGTGCCAGCAGTTTATCCGGGACAGGGAAGCAGTACTTC. Residues: CASSLSGTGKQYF.